This TCR beta chain was identified during a study of shared clonotypes between healthy human individuals. Findings of the study overall: Memory subsets had estimated richness that was generally smaller than that of naive subsets. Owing to a small donor count, the genetic and exposure-history diversity represented was limited. It was observed that roughly 5.5% of naive CD4 clonotypes were shared across a few donors.

Assay used: immunoSEQ multiplex PCR; TCRdb lists only in-frame clones, some missing. The repertoire holds hundreds of thousands of clones, over 65% seen once, with less than 2% in the top ten. Negatively enriched CD4+ T cells were divided by CD45RA into naive and memory. This clone was counted between two and nine times. Its antigen is currently unknown. The source is a woman aged 25 to 39 in good health. The sequencing input was memory CD4+ T cells sorted from blood. Regarding subset: CD45RA-negative fraction.

CDR3 region: CASSPIDRNYGYTF. The CDR3, as DNA: TGTGCCAGCTCACCTATTGACCGCAACTATGGCTACACCTTC. The V call is TRBV18, the J call TRBJ1-2; D call uncertain. There are 14 residues in the CDR3. Looked up from germline, CDR1 is KGHSH and CDR2 is LQKENI. Trimming cost V 3 bases and J 2 bases, with 10 bases left between them.